Listed below are T cell receptor beta chains from one sample, sequenced in a study of blood T cells in healthy people across ages. Each CDR3 protein gets one entry after TCRdb re-called the 5' RACE reads with MiXCR. The table records 800,000 to 950,000 distinct CDR3 sequences, roughly 35% of them present only once. Sample: blood. These receptors all stem from a man between 18 and 35 years old in good health. CDR3s include the opening cysteine and the closing phenylalanine or tryptophan. A D gene is named only where the DNA matches it firmly. Clone size is shown for a subset of rows, as once, few, many or a class of expanded clone.

. | TRBJ1-2 | TRBD1 | TRBV5-6 | TGTGCCAGCAGCTCAGGCTACTTCCAGGGGGCGTCTAACTATGGCTACACCTTC | CASSSGYFQGASNYGYTF
many | TRBJ1-5 | TRBD1 | TRBV29-1 | TGCAGCGTCTCGACAGGGGCCAGCAATCAGCCCCAGCATTTT | CSVSTGASNQPQHF
. | TRBJ2-7 | . | TRBV27 | TGTGCCAGCAGTTCCACGGACGGTTCCTACGAGCAGTACTTC | CASSSTDGSYEQYF
few | TRBJ2-7 | . | TRBV5-1 | TGCGCCAGCAGCTTGGAGCCCCACTCTCAGCACGAGCAGTACTTC | CASSLEPHSQHEQYF
. | TRBJ2-1 | TRBD1 | TRBV5-1 | TGCGCCAGCAGCTTTGCTCCGGGACAGAGTAATGAGCAGTTCTTC | CASSFAPGQSNEQFF
. | TRBJ2-1 | TRBD2 | TRBV20-1 | TGCAGTGCTTTGACTAGCGGGGGGGTCTACAATGAGCGGTTCTTC | CSALTSGGVYNERFF
. | TRBJ2-5 | . | TRBV5-5 | TGTGCCAGCAGCGTGGACCTTATGGAGACCCAGTACTTC | CASSVDLMETQYF
. | TRBJ2-7 | . | TRBV28 | TGTGCCAGCACTCCTCCTGAGGGGGGCGAGCAGTACTTC | CASTPPEGGEQYF
. | TRBJ1-2 | TRBD1 | TRBV4-2 | TGTGCCAGCGTACCGACAGGGGGCTATGGCTACACCTTC | CASVPTGGYGYTF
many | TRBJ2-3 | . | TRBV20-1 | TGCAGTGCTAGAGGGGCAGGGGACGGTTCAGATACGCAGTATTTT | CSARGAGDGSDTQYF
. | TRBJ2-1 | TRBD1 | TRBV3-1 | TGTGCCAGCAGATTAACCTCGACAGGGACCTACGAGCAGTTCTTC | CASRLTSTGTYEQFF
few | TRBJ1-5 | . | TRBV20-1 | TGCAGTGCTCTGGACGGGACCCCCGGTCAGCCCCAGCATTTT | CSALDGTPGQPQHF
. | TRBJ2-1 | . | TRBV9 | TGTGCCAGCAGCCCCGCGACGTATAGCTCCTACAATGAGCAGTTCTTC | CASSPATYSSYNEQFF
few | TRBJ2-5 | . | TRBV20-1 | TGCAGTGCTACCGGACCAGGGGAGACCCAGTACTTC | CSATGPGETQYF
. | TRBJ2-7 | . | TRBV29-1 | TGCAGCGTTGTCGTGTCACGAGGGGGGTCCTACGAGCAGTACTTC | CSVVVSRGGSYEQYF
few | TRBJ2-1 | TRBD2 | TRBV20-1 | TGCAGTGCTCGGGCGCCTAGCGGGGGCTACAATGAGCAGTTCTTC | CSARAPSGGYNEQFF
few | TRBJ2-7 | TRBD1 | TRBV28 | TGTGCCAGCAGTGCCGGGACAGGTACTTACAATGAGCAGTACTTC | CASSAGTGTYNEQYF
once | TRBJ2-4 | . | TRBV9 | TGTGCCAGCAGCGCCGGGATAGGGAGCAACATTCAGTACTTC | CASSAGIGSNIQYF
. | TRBJ2-1 | TRBD2 | TRBV5-1 | TGCGCCAGCAGCCGAAGACTAGCGGGGGTTCTCAATGAGCAGTTCTTC | CASSRRLAGVLNEQFF
few | TRBJ2-5 | . | TRBV7-3 | TGTGCCAGCAGCTTAAAGGCAGATCAAGAGACCCAGTACTTC | CASSLKADQETQYF
few | TRBJ2-7 | . | TRBV7-3 | TGTGCCATCCCGTCGGGGATAGGGTCCTACGAGCAGTACTTC | CAIPSGIGSYEQYF
. | TRBJ1-1 | . | TRBV7-6 | TGTGCCAGCAAACACCGGAGGGACACTGAAGCTTTCTTT | CASKHRRDTEAFF
. | TRBJ2-3 | . | TRBV7-2 | TGTGCCAGCAGCCTCGAAGCTAGGGGAGATATGCAGTATTTT | CASSLEARGDMQYF
. | TRBJ2-5 | TRBD1 | TRBV6-6 | TGTGCCAGCAGTCCTGACCGGGACCCCAGGGGGGAGACCCAGTACTTC | CASSPDRDPRGETQYF
. | TRBJ1-4 | . | TRBV12-3/TRBV12-4 | TGTGCCAGCACCCAATCCAGGGAGGGTGAAAAACTGTTTTTT | CASTQSREGEKLFF
. | TRBJ2-3 | TRBD2 | TRBV12-3/TRBV12-4 | TGTGCCAGCAGTTTAAGAGCCCAGCGGGGCACGCAGTATTTT | CASSLRAQRGTQYF
once | TRBJ1-2 | . | TRBV5-1 | TGCGCCAGCAGCTTGGGACAGGAGGACTATGGCTACACCTTC | CASSLGQEDYGYTF
. | TRBJ1-1 | TRBD1 | TRBV20-1 | TGCAGTGCTACTAGGGACAGGGTAGTCCCTGAAGCTTTCTTT | CSATRDRVVPEAFF
. | TRBJ2-7 | . | TRBV6-2/TRBV6-3 | TGTGCCAGCAGGCGCCAACCCCTCGTGGTGCCCTACAATGAGCAGTACTTC | CASRRQPLVVPYNEQYF
many | TRBJ1-2 | . | TRBV27 | TGTGCCAGCAGTTTATCGGGCAGGGTCTATGGCTACACCTTC | CASSLSGRVYGYTF
many | TRBJ2-7 | TRBD2 | TRBV29-1 | TGCAGCGTTGAAACTAGCGACTACGAGCAGTACTTC | CSVETSDYEQYF
. | TRBJ2-7 | TRBD2 | TRBV7-2 | TGTGCCAGCAGCCCAAATACTAGCGGGGGGGACCAGTACTTC | CASSPNTSGGDQYF
. | TRBJ2-7 | . | TRBV7-6 | TGTGCCAGCAGCTTAGTTAACCCCTACGAGCAGTACTTC | CASSLVNPYEQYF
few | TRBJ1-2 | . | TRBV7-2 | TGTGCCAGCAGCTTGAACGCAGGGTTTATGGTTTCGGGCTACACCTTC | CASSLNAGFMVSGYTF
many | TRBJ1-2 | . | TRBV9 | TGTGCCAGCAGCGAGGGGGGGAGAGGCTATGGCTACACCTTC | CASSEGGRGYGYTF
few | TRBJ2-1 | . | TRBV5-5 | TGTGCCAGCAGCTTCGAGGGCGATGAGCAGTTCTTC | CASSFEGDEQFF
. | TRBJ2-3 | . | TRBV3-1 | TGTGCCAGCAGCCAAGGGGCGAATACGCAGTATTTT | CASSQGANTQYF
. | TRBJ1-2 | TRBD1 | TRBV4-3 | TGCGCCAGCAGCCAAGGGGACCGGACAGGGGCCGATGGCTACACCTTC | CASSQGDRTGADGYTF
. | TRBJ2-3 | TRBD2 | TRBV5-1 | TGCGCCAGCAGCTTCTCACTAGCGGGAACAGATACGCAGTATTTT | CASSFSLAGTDTQYF
few | TRBJ2-5 | . | TRBV10-3 | TGTGCCATCAGTGAGTTGAAGAATCAAGAGACCCAGTACTTC | CAISELKNQETQYF
once | TRBJ2-5 | . | TRBV5-1 | TGCGCCAGCAACAGGGACGGCTCCTACAATGAGCAGTACTTC | CASNRDGSYNEQYF
. | TRBJ2-3 | . | TRBV7-9 | TGTGCCAGCAGCAACACCCAGACTGCAGATACGCAGTATTTT | CASSNTQTADTQYF
. | TRBJ2-7 | . | TRBV12-3/TRBV12-4 | TGTGCCAGCGGAGATGAACTAGCCTATGAGCAGTACTTC | CASGDELAYEQYF
. | TRBJ2-7 | TRBD1 | TRBV20-1 | TGCAGTGCTAGTGGGACAGGGGTTACCTACGAGCAGTACTTC | CSASGTGVTYEQYF
many | TRBJ2-7 | . | TRBV20-1 | TGCAGTGCTAGAGGGCAGGGTGGGGGCGAGCAGTACTTC | CSARGQGGGEQYF
. | TRBJ1-3 | . | TRBV5-5 | TGTGCCAGCAGCTTGGCCCCCACCCTCTCTGGAAACACCATATATTTT | CASSLAPTLSGNTIYF
. | TRBJ2-1 | . | TRBV10-3 | TGTGCCATCAGTGTCACCAGGGGGGAGACCCAGTTCTTC | CAISVTRGETQFF
once | TRBJ1-5 | TRBD1 | TRBV4-1 | TGCGCCAGCAGCCCCAGACAGGGCAGGCAGCCCCAGCATTTT | CASSPRQGRQPQHF
. | TRBJ2-1 | TRBD2 | TRBV29-1 | TGCAGCGTTGACGGCGGGGGATCCTACAATGAGCAGTTCTTC | CSVDGGGSYNEQFF
. | TRBJ2-7 | . | TRBV2 | TGTGCCAGCAGGACCGCTGGGTCAACCAACGAGCAGTACTTC | CASRTAGSTNEQYF
many | TRBJ2-1 | . | TRBV5-1 | TGCGCCAGCAGCTTGGATGGAGGGGACCACAATGAGCAGTTCTTC | CASSLDGGDHNEQFF
. | TRBJ2-1 | TRBD2 | TRBV6-5 | TGTGCCAGCAGCCCTAGCGGGGGTATCCAAGAGACCCAGTTCTTC | CASSPSGGIQETQFF
few | TRBJ1-4 | . | TRBV20-1 | TGCAGTGCTAGAGATTCAACCGGGGCCCTGTTTTTT | CSARDSTGALFF
few | TRBJ2-1 | . | TRBV20-1 | TGCAGTGCCCCAGGGACGAAGAATGAGCAGTTCTTC | CSAPGTKNEQFF